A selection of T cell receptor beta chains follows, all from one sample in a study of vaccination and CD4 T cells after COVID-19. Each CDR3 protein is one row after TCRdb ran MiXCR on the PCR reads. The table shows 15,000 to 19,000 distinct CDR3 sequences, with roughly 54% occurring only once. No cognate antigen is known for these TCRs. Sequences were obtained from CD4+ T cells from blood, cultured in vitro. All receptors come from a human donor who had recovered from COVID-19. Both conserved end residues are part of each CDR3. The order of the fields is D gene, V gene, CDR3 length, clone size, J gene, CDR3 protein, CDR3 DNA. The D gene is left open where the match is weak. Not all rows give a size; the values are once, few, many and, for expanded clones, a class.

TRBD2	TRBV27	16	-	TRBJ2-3	CASSTSSGASTDTQYF	TGTGCCAGCAGTACTTCTAGCGGGGCTAGCACAGATACGCAGTATTTT
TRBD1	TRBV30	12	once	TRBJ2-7	CAWSVGQARRGF	TGTGCCTGGAGTGTGGGACAGGCCCGTAGGGGGTTC
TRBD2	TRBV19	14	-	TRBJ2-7	CASSITGTSYEQYF	TGTGCCAGTAGTATAACCGGGACTAGCTACGAGCAGTACTTC
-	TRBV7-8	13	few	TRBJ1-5	CASSFGGEQPQHF	TGTGCCAGCAGCTTCGGGGGGGAGCAGCCCCAGCATTTT
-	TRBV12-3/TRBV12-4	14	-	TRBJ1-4	CASSDSRGHEKLFF	TGTGCCAGCAGTGACAGCCGGGGGCATGAAAAACTGTTTTTT
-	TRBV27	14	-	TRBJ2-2	CASSLLGRSGELFF	TGTGCCAGCAGTTTATTGGGTCGCAGCGGGGAGCTGTTTTTT
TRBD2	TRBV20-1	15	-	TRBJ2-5	CSARSSGGLKETQYF	TGCAGTGCTAGAAGTAGCGGGGGCCTAAAAGAGACCCAGTACTTC
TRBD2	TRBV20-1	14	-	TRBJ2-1	CSAPGLAGANEQFF	TGCAGTGCTCCGGGACTAGCGGGGGCCAATGAGCAGTTCTTC
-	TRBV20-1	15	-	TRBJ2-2	CSARDYGVNTGELFF	TGCAGTGCTAGAGATTACGGGGTGAACACCGGGGAGCTGTTTTTT
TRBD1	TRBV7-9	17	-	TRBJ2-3	CASSLEFRDSPTDTQYF	TGTGCCAGCAGCTTAGAGTTTCGGGACAGCCCCACAGATACGCAGTATTTT
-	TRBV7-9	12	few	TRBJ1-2	CASSLESGGYTF	TGTGCCAGCAGCTTAGAGAGCGGAGGCTACACCTTC
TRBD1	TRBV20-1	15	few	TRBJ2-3	CSAYTTGRNTDTQYF	TGCAGTGCTTATACGACAGGGCGGAACACAGATACGCAGTATTTT
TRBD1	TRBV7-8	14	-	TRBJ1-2	CASSGRTGFDGYTF	TGTGCCAGCAGCGGCCGGACAGGGTTTGACGGCTACACCTTC
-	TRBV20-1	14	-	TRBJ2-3	CSASRTFSTDTQYF	TGCAGTGCTAGCCGGACCTTCTCCACAGATACGCAGTATTTT
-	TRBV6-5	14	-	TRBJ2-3	CASSYGSYTDTQYF	TGTGCCAGCAGTTACGGATCGTACACAGATACGCAGTATTTT
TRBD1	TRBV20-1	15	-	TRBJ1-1	CSARVPQGANTEAFF	TGCAGTGCTAGAGTCCCGCAGGGGGCGAACACTGAAGCTTTCTTT
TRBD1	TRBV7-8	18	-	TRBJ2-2	CASSLANPGQVNTGELFF	TGTGCCAGCAGCTTAGCCAACCCGGGACAGGTTAACACCGGGGAGCTGTTTTTT
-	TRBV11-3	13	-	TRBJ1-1	CASSPLQNTEAFF	TGTGCCAGCAGCCCACTACAGAACACTGAAGCTTTCTTT
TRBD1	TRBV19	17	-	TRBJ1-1	CASSPIRDRQMNTEAFF	TGTGCCAGTAGTCCGATCCGGGACAGGCAGATGAACACTGAAGCTTTCTTT
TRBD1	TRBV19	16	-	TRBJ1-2	CASSTGQPTPFYGYTF	TGTGCCAGTAGTACGGGACAGCCGACCCCTTTCTATGGCTACACCTTC
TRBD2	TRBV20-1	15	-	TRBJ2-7	CSASSRRGVTYEQYF	TGCAGTGCTAGTTCGAGGCGGGGGGTTACCTACGAGCAGTACTTC